Listed here are 25 T cell receptor beta chains from one sample, sequenced in a study of shared clonotypes between healthy human individuals (dated by TCRdb to the early 2020s). Library preparation used the immunoSEQ multiplex PCR assay. The source is immuneACCESS, and TCRdb retained only in-frame sequences with V and J called. Part of the clones is not carried over; for the studies checked, unresolved V genes explain less than half of this, and the remainder is unexplained. This sample has approximately 1.5 million clones in its table, and approximately 98.5% of those were observed once. Under 0.45% of the sample goes to the ten largest clones. The sample taken for sequencing was naive CD4+ T cells sorted from blood. The cell subset or site label of this sample denotes: CD45RA+ positively selected. Source of these receptors: a man aged 25-40 years in good health.

The chain employs TRBV19 and TRBJ2-1, with 11 bases lining up with TRBD2. V gave up 4 bases and J gave up 6 bases; unmatched junction bases: 5. Germline V lookup: CDR1 LNHDA, CDR2 SQIVND (reference sequence). CDR3 length: 15 residues. DNA of the CDR3: TGTGCCAGTAGTACGGCCGGGACTAGCGGCAATGAGCAGTTCTTC. Translated, it gives CASSTAGTSGNEQFF.

The rearrangement uses TRBV11-3 and TRBJ2-5; no clear D. The V and J ends lost 5 bases and 7 bases respectively, with 17 bases between them. This CDR3 comprises 14 residues. CDR1 is SGHNT and CDR2 is YENEEA in the germline V gene. CDR3 sequence reads: CASSPTPVASTQYF. The CDR3 region has the DNA TGTGCCAGCAGCCCTACCCCTGTAGCCTCGACCCAGTACTTC.

This clone appeared a single time. This chain connects TRBV9 to TRBJ2-7; 11 nucleotides align to TRBD2. The CDR3 sequence is 14 residues long. Germline V CDR1 and CDR2: SGDLS, YYNGEE. The V and J ends lost 4 bases and 2 bases, in that order; junction bases with no gene match: 2. CDR3 bases: TGTGCCAGCAGCACGACTAGCGGGACCTACGAGCAGTACTTC. It codes for CASSTTSGTYEQYF.

This chain uses TRBV28 with TRBJ1-2; D ambiguous. This CDR3 is built from 15 residues. V shed 2 bases and J shed 4 bases, with 14 bases lying between them. The germline V gene has CDR1 MDHEN and CDR2 SYDVKM. The CDR3 DNA sequence: TGTGCCAGCAGTTTAGGTAACACGGAGGGCTATGGCTACACCTTC. Encoded protein: CASSLGNTEGYGYTF.

With regard to this clone: One end of the junction varies from germline; a read error may be responsible. The V call is TRBV27, the J call TRBJ2-5, with TRBD2 identical over 8 bases. The CDR3 has 15 residues. The germline CDR1 and CDR2 sequences are MNHEY and SMNVEV (reference sequence). For the CDR3, the DNA is TGTGCCCGCAGTTTAGTAGCGGGACCCCAAGAGACCCAGTACTTC. This codes for CARSLVAGPQETQYF.

The rearrangement links TRBV4-2 to TRBJ2-3, with 14 bases lining up with TRBD2. CDR3 length: 21 residues. Trimming removed 4 bases from V and 0 bases from J; junction bases left unmatched: 15. CDR1 is LGHNA and CDR2 is YNFKEQ in the germline V gene. CDR3 in amino acids: CASSPLGTSGSTGGSTDTQYF. In nucleotides, the CDR3 is TGTGCCAGCAGCCCACTCGGGACTAGCGGGAGTACCGGCGGAAGCACAGATACGCAGTATTTT.

The chain has TRBV6-6 and TRBJ2-1; D possibly corresponds to TRBD2 (5 bases). Germline-derived CDR1 and CDR2 are MNHNY and SVGAGI (reference sequence). The CDR3 has 15 amino acids. Trimming shortened V by 0 bases and J by 7 bases, and 13 bases separated the two germline ends. The CDR3 loop is CASSYSRGNGNEQFF. CDR3 coding DNA: TGTGCCAGCAGTTACTCCCGGGGAAATGGGAATGAGCAGTTCTTC.

The chain recombines TRBV4-1 with TRBJ1-2; no reliable D call. There are 15 residues in the CDR3. With 4 bases removed from V and 4 bases from J, the gap between germline ends came to 16 bases. In germline, CDR1 is MGHRA, CDR2 YSYEKL. The CDR3, as DNA: TGCGCCAGCAGCCTCGGAGGACCCGCCTCCTATGGCTACACCTTC. Protein sequence: CASSLGGPASYGYTF.

The chain links TRBV30 to TRBJ1-1; D perhaps matches TRBD1 (5 bases). V lost 1 base and J lost 5, with 14 bases in between. Germline V CDR1 and CDR2: GTSNPN, SVGIG (reference sequence). The CDR3 runs 14 residues. CDR3 amino acids: CAWSGRGKGTEAFF. The CDR3 DNA sequence: TGTGCCTGGAGTGGACGGGGTAAGGGGACTGAAGCTTTCTTT.

The chain employs TRBV19 and TRBJ1-2; D not certain. The CDR3 runs 12 residues. Germline lookup yields CDR1 LNHDA and CDR2 SQIVND (reference sequence). V was pared by 5 bases and J by 4 bases, with 8 bases between. In DNA, the CDR3 is TGTGCCAGTAGTGACAACCTCTATGGCTACACCTTC. Translated: CASSDNLYGYTF.

This chain uses TRBV2 with TRBJ2-7; 7 bases agree with TRBD1. The CDR3 contains 13 residues. In germline, CDR1 is SNHLY, CDR2 FYNNEI. V shed 4 bases, J shed 5 bases, and the junction held 5 bases outside the gene matches. The CDR3 DNA follows: TGTGCCAGCAGTGGATACAGGGGTGACGAGCAGTACTTC. It translates to CASSGYRGDEQYF.

The chain joins TRBV5-1 to TRBJ2-7; 12 nucleotides line up with TRBD1. CDR3 length: 17 residues. Trimming took 1 base from V and 2 from J; bases not matched to a gene: 7. The germline V gene encodes CDR1 SGHRS and CDR2 YFSETQ. The CDR3 nucleotides read TGCGCCAGCAGCTTGTTGGCGGGACAGGGGGCGACCTACGAGCAGTACTTC. Translated: CASSLLAGQGATYEQYF.

The count of this clone is one. This rearrangement joins TRBV7-9 to TRBJ2-7, with D unclear. The V end was cut by 7 bases, the J end by 1 base, with 14 bases between. The CDR3 totals 14 residues. From germline, CDR1 is SEHNR and CDR2 FQNEAQ (reference sequence). CDR3 DNA sequence: TGTGCCAGCATTCTCCCTGGACGGTCCTACGAGCAGTACTTC. This encodes CASILPGRSYEQYF.

This chain uses TRBV30 with TRBJ1-4, with 7 bases aligning to TRBD1. The CDR3 is 12 amino acids. Germline lookup yields CDR1 GTSNPN and CDR2 SVGIG (reference sequence). V shed 2 bases and J 10 bases; nucleotides not matched to a gene: 4. The CDR3 region is CAWSQGEAKLFF. The CDR3 coding sequence is TGTGCCTGGAGTCAGGGGGAAGCAAAACTGTTTTTT.

The chain combines TRBV7-9 with TRBJ1-2; no clear D. In germline, CDR1 is SEHNR, CDR2 FQNEAQ (reference sequence). With 5 bases removed from V and 1 base from J, the gap between germline ends came to 11 bases. This CDR3 region has 14 residues. CDR3 protein: CASSQTRDNYGYTF. Here the CDR3 DNA reads TGTGCCAGCAGCCAGACAAGAGATAACTATGGCTACACCTTC.

The chain joins TRBV2 to TRBJ2-1, with 9 bases lining up with TRBD1. The CDR3 runs 17 residues. J was trimmed by 3 bases and V by 8 bases; bases with no gene match: 14. Germline-derived CDR1 and CDR2 are SNHLY and FYNNEI. The CDR3 DNA follows: TGTGCCAGCTTACGGGACAGGGATTTTTTAGGCTACAATGAGCAGTTCTTC. Its protein product is CASLRDRDFLGYNEQFF.

The rearrangement joins TRBV15 to TRBJ2-7; D not certain. Germline V gene lookup returns CDR1 LNHNV and CDR2 YYDKDF (reference sequence). Trimming took 1 base from V and 0 from J, leaving 7 bases between them. CDR3 length: 14 residues. Here the CDR3 DNA reads TGTGCCACCAGCAGAGGCGGATACTCCTACGAGCAGTACTTC. As protein: CATSRGGYSYEQYF.

The chain combines TRBV28 with TRBJ2-7, with unresolved D. The CDR3 is 12 amino acids. Germline lookup yields CDR1 MDHEN and CDR2 SYDVKM. Between the trimmed V and J ends, which lost 7 bases and 5 bases, there was a span of 12 bases. The CDR3 reads CASTGHQHEQYF. The CDR3 DNA reads as TGTGCCAGCACCGGGCACCAGCACGAGCAGTACTTC. Using reference TRBV28 and TRBJ2-7 for the parts outside the CDR3, the full variable domain is DVKVTQSSRYLVKRTGEKVFLECVQDMDHENMFWYRQDPGLGLRLIYFSYDVKMKEKGDIPEGYSVSREKKERFSLILESASTNQTSMYLCASTGHQHEQYFGPGTRLTVT.

Worth noting for this clone: Other nucleotide sequences in the sample specify the same CDR3. The chain uses TRBV28 and TRBJ1-5; D call uncertain. Germline-derived CDR1 and CDR2 are MDHEN and SYDVKM. The length of the CDR3 is 14 residues. V shed 3 bases and J shed 0 bases, with 6 bases lying between them. CDR3 in amino acids: CASSFLGSNQPQHF. The CDR3 DNA reads as TGTGCCAGCAGTTTTTTAGGTAGCAATCAGCCCCAGCATTTT.

This clone appeared once. In the same sample, other DNA sequences code for this CDR3. V gene TRBV7-2 combines with J gene TRBJ2-1; 11 nucleotides match TRBD2. V shed 2 bases and J 4 bases; nucleotides not matched to a gene: 1. The CDR3 totals 15 residues. Per the germline V gene, CDR1 is SGHTA and CDR2 is FQGNSA. The CDR3 here is CASSLRLAGYNEQFF. The CDR3 region has the DNA TGTGCCAGCAGCTTACGACTAGCGGGGTACAATGAGCAGTTCTTC.

The J gene is TRBJ2-1, the V gene TRBV7-9; D is possibly TRBD2 (6 bases). The germline V gene encodes CDR1 SEHNR and CDR2 FQNEAQ (reference sequence). The germline V and J ends were trimmed by 5 bases and 0 bases, with 17 bases remaining between them. This CDR3 region has 17 residues. CDR3 amino acids: CASSAWRVRSSYNEQFF. The CDR3 DNA sequence: TGTGCCAGCAGCGCCTGGAGGGTACGGAGCTCCTACAATGAGCAGTTCTTC.

The chain links TRBV18 to TRBJ1-1; D uncertain. This CDR3 comprises 16 residues. Germline CDR1 is KGHSH and CDR2 is LQKENI. V was trimmed by 0 bases and J by 0 bases, leaving 11 bases between them. The CDR3 is CASSPPSSRMNTEAFF. CDR3 coding DNA: TGTGCCAGCTCACCACCGAGCAGCCGAATGAACACTGAAGCTTTCTTT.

The gene calls are TRBV4-3 and TRBJ2-7; D uncertain. V lost 4 bases to trimming and J lost 3 bases, with 13 bases between them. The V gene's germline CDR1 is LGHNA and CDR2 YSLEER. This CDR3 has 14 residues. This CDR3 reads CASSLKVSSYEQYF. The CDR3 nucleotides read TGCGCCAGCAGCCTGAAGGTCTCAAGCTACGAGCAGTACTTC.

V is TRBV5-1 and J is TRBJ2-3, with 11 bases fitting TRBD2. The germline gives CDR1 SGHRS, CDR2 YFSETQ. V dropped 2 bases and J dropped 2; count of bases not matched to a gene: 4. The CDR3 is 16 residues long. CDR3 DNA sequence: TGCGCCAGCAGCTTTAGCGGGAGGGCCATCACAGATACGCAGTATTTT. Residues: CASSFSGRAITDTQYF.

The chain recombines TRBV18 with TRBJ2-7, with TRBD1 identical over 10 bases. The CDR3 totals 20 residues. J lost 0 bases, V lost 2 bases, and 16 bases had no gene match. Germline CDR1 KGHSH, CDR2 LQKENI. In DNA, the CDR3 is TGTGCCAGCTCACCATTTTTTCCGTCATCGGGACAGGGGTTCTCCTACGAGCAGTACTTC. The encoded protein is CASSPFFPSSGQGFSYEQYF.